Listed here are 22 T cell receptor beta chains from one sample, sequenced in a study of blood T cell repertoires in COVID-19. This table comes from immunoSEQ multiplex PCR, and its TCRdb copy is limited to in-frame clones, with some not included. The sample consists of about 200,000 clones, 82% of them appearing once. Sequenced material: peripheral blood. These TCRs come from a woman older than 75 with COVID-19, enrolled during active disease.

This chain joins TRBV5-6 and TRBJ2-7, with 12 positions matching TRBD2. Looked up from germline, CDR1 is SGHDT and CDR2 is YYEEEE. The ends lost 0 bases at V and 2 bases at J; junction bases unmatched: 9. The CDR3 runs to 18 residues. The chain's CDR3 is CASSLELASGRVTYEQYF. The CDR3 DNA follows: TGTGCCAGCAGCTTGGAGCTGGCTAGCGGGAGGGTCACCTACGAGCAGTACTTC.

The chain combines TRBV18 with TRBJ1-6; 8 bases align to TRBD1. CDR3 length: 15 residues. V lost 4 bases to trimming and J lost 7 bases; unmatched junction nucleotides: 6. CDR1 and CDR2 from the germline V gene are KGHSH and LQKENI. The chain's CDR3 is CASSLAGTGNSPLHF. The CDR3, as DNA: TGTGCCAGCTCACTTGCCGGGACAGGCAATTCACCCCTCCACTTT.

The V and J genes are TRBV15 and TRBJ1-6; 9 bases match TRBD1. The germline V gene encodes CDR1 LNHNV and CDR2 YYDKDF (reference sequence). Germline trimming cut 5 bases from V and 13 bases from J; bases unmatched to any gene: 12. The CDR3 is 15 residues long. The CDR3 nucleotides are TGTGCCACCAGCCGGGACAGGGCCGGTCGGACCCCCCTCCACTTT. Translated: CATSRDRAGRTPLHF.

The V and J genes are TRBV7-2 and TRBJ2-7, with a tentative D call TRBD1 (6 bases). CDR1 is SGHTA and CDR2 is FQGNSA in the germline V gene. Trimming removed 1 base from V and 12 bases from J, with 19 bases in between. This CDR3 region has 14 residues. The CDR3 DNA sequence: TGTGCCAGCAGCTTAGATTTAGGGCAGGGGTTTGGGTACTTC. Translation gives CASSLDLGQGFGYF.

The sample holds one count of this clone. Written as DNA, the CDR3 is TGTGCCAGCAGCCTCCAACCGACAGGAGGTCAGCCCCAGCATTTT. Protein sequence: CASSLQPTGGQPQHF. The chain couples TRBV3-1 (or the pseudogene TRBV3-2) to TRBJ1-5; D is possibly TRBD1 (6 bases). V was trimmed by 4 bases and J by 6 bases, leaving 16 bases between them. CDR1 is LGHDT and CDR2 is YNNKEL in the germline V gene (reference sequence). There are 15 residues in the CDR3.

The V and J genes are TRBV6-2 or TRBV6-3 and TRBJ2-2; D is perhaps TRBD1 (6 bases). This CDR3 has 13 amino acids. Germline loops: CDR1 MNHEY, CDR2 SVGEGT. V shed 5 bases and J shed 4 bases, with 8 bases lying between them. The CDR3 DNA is TGTGCCAGCAGTCCAGGGGCCACCGGGGAGCTGTTTTTT. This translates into CASSPGATGELFF.

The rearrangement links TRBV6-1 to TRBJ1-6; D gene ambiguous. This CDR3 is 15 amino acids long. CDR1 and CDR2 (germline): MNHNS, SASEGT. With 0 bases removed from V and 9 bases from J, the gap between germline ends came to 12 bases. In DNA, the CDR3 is TGTGCCAGCAGTGAAGCCCAATTGAAGAGTTCACCCCTCCACTTT. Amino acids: CASSEAQLKSSPLHF.

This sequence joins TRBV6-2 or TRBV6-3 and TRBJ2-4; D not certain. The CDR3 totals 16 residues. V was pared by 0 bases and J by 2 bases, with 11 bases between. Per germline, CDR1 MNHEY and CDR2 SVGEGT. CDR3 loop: CASSYSGYSSKNIQYF. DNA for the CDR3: TGTGCCAGCAGTTACTCGGGCTACAGTTCCAAAAACATTCAGTACTTC.

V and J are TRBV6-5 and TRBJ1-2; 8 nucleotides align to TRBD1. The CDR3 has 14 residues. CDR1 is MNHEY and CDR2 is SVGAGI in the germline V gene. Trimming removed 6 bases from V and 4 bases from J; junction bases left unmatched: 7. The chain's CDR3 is CASSNSDRVYGYTF. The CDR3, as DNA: TGTGCCAGCAGCAATTCGGACAGGGTCTATGGCTACACCTTC.

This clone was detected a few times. The CDR3 region is CSVDTGNEQYF. The CDR3 DNA reads TGCAGCGTTGATACCGGGAACGAGCAGTACTTC. The chain has TRBV29-1 and TRBJ2-7; TRBD2 might be the D (5 bases). V was pared by 3 bases and J by 5 bases, with 8 bases between. The CDR3 runs to 11 residues. CDR1 and CDR2 (germline): SQVTM, ANQGSEA.

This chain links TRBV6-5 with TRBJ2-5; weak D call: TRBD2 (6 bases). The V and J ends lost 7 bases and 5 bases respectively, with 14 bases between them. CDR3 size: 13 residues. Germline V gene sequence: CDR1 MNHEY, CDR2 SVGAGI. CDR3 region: CASKLRERETQYF. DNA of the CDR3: TGTGCCAGCAAATTGCGGGAACGGGAGACCCAGTACTTC.

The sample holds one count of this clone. In DNA, the CDR3 is TGTGCCAGCAGTCTTGACAGGGATAATGAAAAACTGTTTTTT. Translating it yields CASSLDRDNEKLFF. This chain joins TRBV2 and TRBJ1-4, with 7 bases identical to TRBD1. V shed 5 bases and J 4 bases; nucleotides not matched to a gene: 4. This CDR3 is built from 14 residues. From germline, CDR1 is SNHLY and CDR2 FYNNEI.

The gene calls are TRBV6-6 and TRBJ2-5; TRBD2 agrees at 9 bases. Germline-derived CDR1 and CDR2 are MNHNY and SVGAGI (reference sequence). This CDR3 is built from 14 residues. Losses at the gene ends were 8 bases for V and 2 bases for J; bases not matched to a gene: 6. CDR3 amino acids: CASHYSGSQETQYF. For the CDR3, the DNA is TGTGCCAGCCACTATAGCGGGAGTCAAGAGACCCAGTACTTC.

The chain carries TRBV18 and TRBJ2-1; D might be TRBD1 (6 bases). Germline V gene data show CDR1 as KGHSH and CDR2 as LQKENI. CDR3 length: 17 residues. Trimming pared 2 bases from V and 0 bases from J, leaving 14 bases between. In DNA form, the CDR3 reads TGTGCCAGCTCACCATATTCAGGGGCTAGCTCCTACAATGAGCAGTTCTTC. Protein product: CASSPYSGASSYNEQFF.

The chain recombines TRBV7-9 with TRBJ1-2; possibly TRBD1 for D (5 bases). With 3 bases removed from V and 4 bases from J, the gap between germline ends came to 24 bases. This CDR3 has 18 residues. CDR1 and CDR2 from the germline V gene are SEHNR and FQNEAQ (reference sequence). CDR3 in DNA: TGTGCCAGCAGCTTTAGCGGGTTGGGACCTCAAAACGTCTATGGCTACACCTTC. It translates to CASSFSGLGPQNVYGYTF. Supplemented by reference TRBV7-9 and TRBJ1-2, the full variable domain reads DTGVSQNPRHKITKRGQNVTFRCDPISEHNRLYWYRQTLGQGPEFLTYFQNEAQLEKSRLLSDRFSAERPKGSFSTLEIQRTEQGDSAMYLCASSFSGLGPQNVYGYTFGSGTRLTVV.

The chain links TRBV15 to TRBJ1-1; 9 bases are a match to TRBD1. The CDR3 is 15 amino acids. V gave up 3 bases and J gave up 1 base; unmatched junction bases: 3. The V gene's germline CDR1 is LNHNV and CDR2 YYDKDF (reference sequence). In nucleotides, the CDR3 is TGTGCCACCAGCAGCGGGGACAGGGAGAACACTGAAGCTTTCTTT. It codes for CATSSGDRENTEAFF.

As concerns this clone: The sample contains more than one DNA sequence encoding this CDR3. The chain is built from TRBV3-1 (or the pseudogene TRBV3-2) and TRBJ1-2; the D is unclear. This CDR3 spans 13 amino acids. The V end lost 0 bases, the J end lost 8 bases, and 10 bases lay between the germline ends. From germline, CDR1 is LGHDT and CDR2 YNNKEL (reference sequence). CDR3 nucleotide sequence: TGTGCCAGCAGCCAAGATCGGGCGGGAGGCTACACCTTC. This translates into CASSQDRAGGYTF.

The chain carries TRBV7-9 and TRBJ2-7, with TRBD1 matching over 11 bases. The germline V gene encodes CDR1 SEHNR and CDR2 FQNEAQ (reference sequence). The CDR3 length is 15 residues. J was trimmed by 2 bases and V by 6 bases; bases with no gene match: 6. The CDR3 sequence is CASRPGQGAPYEQYF. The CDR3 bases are TGTGCCAGCAGACCAGGACAGGGGGCACCCTACGAGCAGTACTTC.

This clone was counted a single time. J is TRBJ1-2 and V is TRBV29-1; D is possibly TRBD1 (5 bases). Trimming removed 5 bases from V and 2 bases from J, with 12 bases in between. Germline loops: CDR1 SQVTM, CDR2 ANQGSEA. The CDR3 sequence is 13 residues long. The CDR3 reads CSVHWGSNYGYTF. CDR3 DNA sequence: TGCAGCGTTCACTGGGGCAGCAACTATGGCTACACCTTC.

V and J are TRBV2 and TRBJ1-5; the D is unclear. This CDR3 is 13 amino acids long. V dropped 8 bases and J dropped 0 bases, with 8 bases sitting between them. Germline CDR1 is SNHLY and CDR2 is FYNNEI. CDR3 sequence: CASCRNSNQPQHF. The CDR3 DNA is TGTGCCAGCTGCAGAAATAGCAATCAGCCCCAGCATTTT. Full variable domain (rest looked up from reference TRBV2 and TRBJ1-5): EPEVTQTPSHQVTQMGQEVILRCVPISNHLYFYWYRQILGQKVEFLVSFYNNEISEKSEIFDDQFSVERPDGSNFTLKIRSTKLEDSAMYFCASCRNSNQPQHFGDGTRLSIL.

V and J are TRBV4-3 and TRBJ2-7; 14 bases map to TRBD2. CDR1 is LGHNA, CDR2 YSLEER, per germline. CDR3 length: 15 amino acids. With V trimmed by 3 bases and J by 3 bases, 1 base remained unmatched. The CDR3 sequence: CASSQGLAGDYEQYF. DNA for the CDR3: TGCGCCAGCAGCCAGGGACTAGCGGGAGACTACGAGCAGTACTTC.

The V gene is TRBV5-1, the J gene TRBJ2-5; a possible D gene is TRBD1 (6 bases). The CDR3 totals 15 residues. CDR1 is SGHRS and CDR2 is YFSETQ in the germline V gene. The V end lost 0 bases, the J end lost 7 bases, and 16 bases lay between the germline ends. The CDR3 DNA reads TGCGCCAGCAGCTTGGGGGACACCGCCGGGATGACCCAGTACTTC. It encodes CASSLGDTAGMTQYF.